The 12 T cell receptor beta chains reported below all come from one sample, sequenced in a study of blood T cell repertoires in COVID-19. Method: immunoSEQ multiplex PCR; TCRdb's copy keeps in-frame clones and lacks some. The sample shows fewer than 75,000 clones, 89% of them seen only once. The sequencing sample was made of peripheral blood. All receptors come from a man aged 80 or over with acute or convalescent COVID-19.

The chain links TRBV5-1 to TRBJ1-1; TRBD1 aligns across 7 bases. This CDR3 region has 14 residues. Germline CDR1 reads SGHRS; CDR2 reads YFSETQ. The J segment lost 4 bases and the V segment lost 4 bases, leaving 7 bases of the junction unmatched. The CDR3 reads CASSVGGSGTEAFF. The CDR3 region has the DNA TGCGCCAGCAGCGTAGGGGGCTCGGGCACTGAAGCTTTCTTT.

The chain joins TRBV19 to TRBJ1-1; 9 positions match TRBD1. CDR3 size: 12 residues. The ends lost 10 bases at V and 3 bases at J; junction bases unmatched: 3. Germline lookup yields CDR1 LNHDA and CDR2 SQIVND (reference sequence). In nucleotides, the CDR3 is TGTGCCACCAGGACAGGGGACACTGAAGCTTTCTTT. This encodes CATRTGDTEAFF.

The DNA of the CDR3 is TGCGCCAGCAGCTCCGACAGGGGGATAGCTGGCTACACCTTC. This encodes CASSSDRGIAGYTF. This chain uses TRBV5-1 with TRBJ1-2; 9 bases agree with TRBD1. The CDR3 contains 14 residues. The germline CDR1 and CDR2 sequences are SGHRS and YFSETQ. After removal of 3 bases from V and 7 bases from J, the junction contained 7 bases not matched to a gene.

The rearrangement links TRBV7-3 to TRBJ1-4, with D perhaps matching TRBD1 (6 bases). CDR1 is SGHTA, CDR2 FQGTGA, per germline. Trimming removed 5 bases from V and 7 bases from J, with 11 bases in between. The CDR3 runs 13 residues. The CDR3 reads CASSLYRAEKLFF. Here the CDR3 DNA reads TGTGCCAGCAGCCTCTACAGGGCTGAAAAACTGTTTTTT.

The gene calls are TRBV5-4 and TRBJ2-5; possible D gene TRBD2, 6 bases. Trimming took off 7 bases at V and 2 bases at J, with 18 bases between the two ends. Germline values: CDR1 SGHNT, CDR2 YYREEE (reference sequence). The CDR3 runs to 15 residues. In DNA form, the CDR3 reads TGTGCCAGCTCCTCCCCCGGGGACTTTCAAGAGACCCAGTACTTC. The encoded protein is CASSSPGDFQETQYF. The full variable domain, completed using reference TRBV5-4 and TRBJ2-5, is ETGVTQSPTHLIKTRGQQVTLRCSSQSGHNTVSWYQQALGQGPQFIFQYYREEENGRGNFPPRFSGLQFPNYSSELNVNALELDDSALYLCASSSPGDFQETQYFGPGTRLLVL.

The J gene is TRBJ2-5, the V gene TRBV7-3; D perhaps matches TRBD2 (5 bases). V dropped 6 bases and J dropped 1 base, with 18 bases sitting between them. Germline V gene lookup returns CDR1 SGHTA and CDR2 FQGTGA. The CDR3 length is 16 residues. The CDR3 region has the DNA TGTGCCAGCAGACTAGGTCCGGTTCTGACCCAAGAGACCCAGTACTTC. It codes for CASRLGPVLTQETQYF. Complete variable domain (other parts from reference TRBV7-3 and TRBJ2-5): GAGVSQTPSNKVTEKGKYVELRCDPISGHTALYWYRQSLGQGPEFLIYFQGTGAADDSGLPNDRFFAVRPEGSVSTLKIQRTERGDSAVYLCASRLGPVLTQETQYFGPGTRLLVL.

This clone occurred a few times. The CDR3 reads CASTFRIRDRGGYTF. In DNA, the CDR3 is TGTGCCAGTACCTTTCGCATCCGGGACAGGGGTGGCTACACCTTC. This chain joins TRBV19 and TRBJ1-2; 10 nucleotides agree with TRBD1. V lost 7 bases and J lost 7; bases outside the gene matches: 12. Germline V CDR1 and CDR2: LNHDA, SQIVND (reference sequence). The CDR3 totals 15 residues.

This clone was recorded once. At one end the junction does not follow the germline gene, possibly because of a read error. V gene TRBV2 combines with J gene TRBJ2-1, with a weak D call TRBD1 (6 bases). Germline-derived CDR1 and CDR2 are SNHLY and FYNNEI. The CDR3 is 13 amino acids. The CDR3 here is CASSEDRSNEQFF. The CDR3 bases are TGTGCCAGCAGCGAAGACAGGAGCAATGAGCAGTTCTTC.

The rearrangement uses TRBV6-5 and TRBJ1-2, with 9 positions matching TRBD1. Germline CDR1 and CDR2: MNHEY and SVGAGI. Germline trimming cut 6 bases from V and 5 bases from J; bases unmatched to any gene: 4. The CDR3 length is 13 residues. CDR3 in amino acids: CASSTGTGYGYTF. CDR3 nucleotides: TGTGCCAGCAGCACCGGGACAGGGTATGGCTACACCTTC.

The rearrangement links TRBV6-5 to TRBJ2-3; possible D gene TRBD1, 6 bases. The length of the CDR3 is 15 residues. Trimming took 2 bases from V and 2 from J, leaving 11 bases between them. From germline, CDR1 is MNHEY and CDR2 SVGAGI. CDR3 protein: CASSYGDTSTDTQYF. The CDR3 DNA follows: TGTGCCAGCAGTTACGGGGACACCTCCACAGATACGCAGTATTTT.

The chain employs TRBV19 and TRBJ1-1; D not certain. Germline lookup yields CDR1 LNHDA and CDR2 SQIVND (reference sequence). This CDR3 contains 14 residues. V lost 10 bases and J lost 3, with 18 bases in between. CDR3 nucleotides: TGTGCCACCCTAGGAGGCAGCGTAGACACTGAAGCTTTCTTT. Translated: CATLGGSVDTEAFF.

In its sample, this clone was seen once. The chain has TRBV19 and TRBJ2-7; 10 nucleotides agree with TRBD1. The CDR3 has 14 amino acids. V shed 5 bases and J 3 bases; nucleotides not matched to a gene: 4. Germline assignment: CDR1 LNHDA and CDR2 SQIVND (reference sequence). DNA for the CDR3: TGTGCCAGTAGTTTCGGACAGGGGGACTACGAGCAGTACTTC. Amino acids: CASSFGQGDYEQYF.